This T cell receptor (beta chain) was sequenced during a study of blood T cell repertoires in COVID-19. About the research overall: The analysed material was cDNA or gDNA that came from T cells, B-cell-depleted T cells, or PBMCs.

Measured with immunoSEQ multiplex PCR; TCRdb has only the in-frame clones, and not every one. Among around 95,000 clones listed, approximately 86% were seen once. V lost 4 bases and J lost 2; bases outside the gene matches: 8. Germline V gene data show CDR1 as LGHDT and CDR2 as YNNKEL (reference sequence). The CDR3 loop spans 15 amino acids. The chain has TRBV3-1 (or the pseudogene TRBV3-2) and TRBJ2-7; 7 nucleotides match TRBD1. The sequencing input was peripheral blood. This TCR was sampled from a human donor in a cohort sampled during active COVID-19. DNA of the CDR3: TGTGCCAGCAGCCGGTTCCGGGACAGAGCCTACGAGCAGTACTTC. Its translation is CASSRFRDRAYEQYF.